The clone carrying this T cell receptor (beta chain) has ten or more counts. Its antigen is unidentified. The sample belongs to a study of CD8 T cells in ankylosing spondylitis. Broader study findings: Reportedly, disease-linked clones are significantly enriched in ankylosing spondylitis patients' matched synovial fluid. Roughly eight highly homologous variants made up a TCR beta motif that seemed to typify ankylosing spondylitis blood.

With 3 bases removed from V and 4 bases from J, the gap between germline ends came to 17 bases. The CDR3 consists of 15 residues. Germline V gives CDR1 SGDLS, CDR2 YYNGEE. TCRdb re-called the 5' RACE reads through MiXCR, storing one row per CDR3 protein. The sample shows 36,000 or so distinct CDR3 sequences, 4.5% to 6% of them seen only once. The genes are TRBV9 and TRBJ2-7; D might be TRBD1 or TRBD2, each matching 6 bases. This clonotype was obtained from a male donor with ankylosing spondylitis or in good health (not recorded which). The sequenced sample consisted of blood, either unsorted or a sorted T cell fraction (not recorded which). CDR3 in DNA: TGTGCCAGCAGCGCGAGAGGGGGGCCGGAATACGAGCAGTACTTC. Amino acid sequence: CASSARGGPEYEQYF.